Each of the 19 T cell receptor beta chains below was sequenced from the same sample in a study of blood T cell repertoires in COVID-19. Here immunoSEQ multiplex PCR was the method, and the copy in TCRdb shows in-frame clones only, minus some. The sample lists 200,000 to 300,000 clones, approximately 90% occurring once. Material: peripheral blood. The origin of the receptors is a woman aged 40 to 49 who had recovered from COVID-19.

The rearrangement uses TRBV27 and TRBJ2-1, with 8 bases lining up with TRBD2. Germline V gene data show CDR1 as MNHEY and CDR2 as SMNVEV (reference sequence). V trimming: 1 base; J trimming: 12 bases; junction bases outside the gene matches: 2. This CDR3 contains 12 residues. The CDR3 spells CASSLYGGGQFF. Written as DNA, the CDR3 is TGTGCCAGCAGTTTATACGGGGGGGGGCAGTTCTTC.

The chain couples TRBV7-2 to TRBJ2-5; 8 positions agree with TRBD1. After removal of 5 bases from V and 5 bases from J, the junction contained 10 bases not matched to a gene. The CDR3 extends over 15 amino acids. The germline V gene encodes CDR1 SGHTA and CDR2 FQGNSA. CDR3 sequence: CASSPLGQALETQYF. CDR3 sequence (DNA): TGTGCCAGCAGCCCGCTGGGACAGGCCCTGGAGACCCAGTACTTC. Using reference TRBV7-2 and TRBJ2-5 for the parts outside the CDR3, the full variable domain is GAGVSQSPSNKVTEKGKDVELRCDPISGHTALYWYRQSLGQGLEFLIYFQGNSAPDKSGLPSDRFSAERTGGSVSTLTIQRTQQEDSAVYLCASSPLGQALETQYFGPGTRLLVL.

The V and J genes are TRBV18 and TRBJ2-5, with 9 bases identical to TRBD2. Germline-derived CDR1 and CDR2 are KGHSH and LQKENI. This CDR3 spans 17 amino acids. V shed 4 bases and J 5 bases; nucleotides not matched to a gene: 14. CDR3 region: CASSHAPVAGVGETQYF. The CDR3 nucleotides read TGTGCCAGCTCACACGCCCCGGTAGCGGGAGTTGGCGAGACCCAGTACTTC. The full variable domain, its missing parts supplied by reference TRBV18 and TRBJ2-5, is NAGVMQNPRHLVRRRGQEARLRCSPMKGHSHVYWYRQLPEEGLKFMVYLQKENIIDESGMPKERFSAEFPKEGPSILRIQQVVRGDSAAYFCASSHAPVAGVGETQYFGPGTRLLVL.

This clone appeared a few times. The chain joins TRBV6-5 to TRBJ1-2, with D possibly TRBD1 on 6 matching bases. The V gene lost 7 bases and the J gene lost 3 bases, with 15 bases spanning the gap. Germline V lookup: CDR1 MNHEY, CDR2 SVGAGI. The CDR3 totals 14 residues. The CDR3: CASKDSGPHYGYTF. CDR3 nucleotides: TGTGCCAGCAAGGACAGTGGGCCACACTATGGCTACACCTTC.

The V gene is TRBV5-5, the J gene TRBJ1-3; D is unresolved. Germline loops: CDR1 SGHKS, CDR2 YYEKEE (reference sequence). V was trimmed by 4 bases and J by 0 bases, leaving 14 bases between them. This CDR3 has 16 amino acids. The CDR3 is CASSPRPGNSGNTIYF. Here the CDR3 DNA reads TGTGCCAGCAGCCCCCGACCCGGGAACTCTGGAAACACCATATATTTT.

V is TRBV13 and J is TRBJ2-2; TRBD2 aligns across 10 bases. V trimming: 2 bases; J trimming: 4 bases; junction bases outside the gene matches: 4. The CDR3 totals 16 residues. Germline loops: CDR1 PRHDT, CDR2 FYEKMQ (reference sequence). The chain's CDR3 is CASSLWGLATTGELFF. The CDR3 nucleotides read TGTGCCAGCAGCTTATGGGGACTAGCGACCACCGGGGAGCTGTTTTTT.

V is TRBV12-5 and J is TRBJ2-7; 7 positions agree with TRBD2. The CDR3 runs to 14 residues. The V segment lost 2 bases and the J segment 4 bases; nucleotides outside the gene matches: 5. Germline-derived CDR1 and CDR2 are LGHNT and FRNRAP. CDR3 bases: TGTGCTAGTGGTTTGTCCCGGGGAGGGTACGAGCAGTACGTC. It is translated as CASGLSRGGYEQYV.

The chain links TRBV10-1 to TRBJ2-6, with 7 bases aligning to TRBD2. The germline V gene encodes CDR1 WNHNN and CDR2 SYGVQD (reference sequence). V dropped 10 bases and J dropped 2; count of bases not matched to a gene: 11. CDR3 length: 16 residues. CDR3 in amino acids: CATRLAFVTGANVLTF. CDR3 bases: TGCGCCACCCGACTAGCTTTCGTAACTGGGGCCAACGTCCTGACTTTC.

Written as DNA, the CDR3 is TGCGCCAGCACCCTCGGGACAGGGCAATCTTGGAGAAACACCATATATTTT. Encoded protein: CASTLGTGQSWRNTIYF. The chain is built from TRBV10-2 and TRBJ1-3, with 9 positions matching TRBD1. The trim removed 7 bases at V and 5 bases at J, leaving 15 bases unmatched. CDR1 is WSHSY, CDR2 SAAADI, per germline. This CDR3 comprises 17 residues.

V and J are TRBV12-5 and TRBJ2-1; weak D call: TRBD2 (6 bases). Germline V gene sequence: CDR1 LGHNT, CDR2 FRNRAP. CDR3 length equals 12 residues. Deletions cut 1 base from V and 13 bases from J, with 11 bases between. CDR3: CASGLGGDYQFF. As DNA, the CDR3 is TGTGCTAGTGGTTTGGGGGGGGATTATCAGTTCTTC.

In nucleotides, the CDR3 is TGTGCCAGCAGTCCCCCCGGCAGGCCCCTCTATGGCTACACCTTC. Protein sequence: CASSPPGRPLYGYTF. The chain employs TRBV28 and TRBJ1-2; D is unclear. Germline V gene lookup returns CDR1 MDHEN and CDR2 SYDVKM. The CDR3 runs to 15 residues. With 5 bases removed from V and 4 bases from J, the gap between germline ends came to 17 bases.

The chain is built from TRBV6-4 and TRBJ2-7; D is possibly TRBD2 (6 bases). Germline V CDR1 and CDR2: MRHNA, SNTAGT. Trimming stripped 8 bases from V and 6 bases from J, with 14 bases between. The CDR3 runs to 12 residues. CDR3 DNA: TGTGCCAGCGGGGGACCCGGGGGCGAGCAGTACTTC. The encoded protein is CASGGPGGEQYF.

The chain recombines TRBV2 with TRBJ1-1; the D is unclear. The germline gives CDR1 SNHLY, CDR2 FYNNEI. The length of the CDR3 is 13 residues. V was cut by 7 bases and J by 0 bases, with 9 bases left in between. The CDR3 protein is CASIGQLNTEAFF. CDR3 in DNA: TGTGCCAGCATTGGTCAGTTGAACACTGAAGCTTTCTTT.

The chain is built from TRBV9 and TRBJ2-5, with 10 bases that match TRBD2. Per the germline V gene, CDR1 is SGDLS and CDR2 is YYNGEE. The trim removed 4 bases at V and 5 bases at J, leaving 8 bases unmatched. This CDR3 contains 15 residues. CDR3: CASSPLAGLEETQYF. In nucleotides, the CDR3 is TGTGCCAGCAGCCCACTAGCGGGACTGGAGGAGACCCAGTACTTC.

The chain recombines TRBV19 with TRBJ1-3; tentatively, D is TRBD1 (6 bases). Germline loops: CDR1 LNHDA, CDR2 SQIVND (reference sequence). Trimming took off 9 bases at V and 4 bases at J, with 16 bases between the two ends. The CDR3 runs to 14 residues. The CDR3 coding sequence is TGTGCCAGCGCCGCAGGGGAAGTAGGAAACACCATATATTTT. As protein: CASAAGEVGNTIYF. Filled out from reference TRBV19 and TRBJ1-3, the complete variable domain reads DGGITQSPKYLFRKEGQNVTLSCEQNLNHDAMYWYRQDPGQGLRLIYYSQIVNDFQKGDIAEGYSVSREKKESFPLTVTSAQKNPTAFYLCASAAGEVGNTIYFGEGSWLTVV.

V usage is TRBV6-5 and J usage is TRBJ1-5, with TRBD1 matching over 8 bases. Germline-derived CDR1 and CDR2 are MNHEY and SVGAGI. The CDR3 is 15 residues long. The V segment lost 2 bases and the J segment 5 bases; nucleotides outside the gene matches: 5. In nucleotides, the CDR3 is TGTGCCAGCAGTTACGGCAGGGGGCGTGATCAGCCCCAGCATTTT. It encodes CASSYGRGRDQPQHF.

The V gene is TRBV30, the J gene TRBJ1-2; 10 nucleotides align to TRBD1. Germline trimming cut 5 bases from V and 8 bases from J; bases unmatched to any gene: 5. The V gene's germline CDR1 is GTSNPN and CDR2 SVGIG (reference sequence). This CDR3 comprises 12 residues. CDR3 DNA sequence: TGTGCCTGGGTCCCGGGACAGGGGGGCTACACCTTC. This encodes CAWVPGQGGYTF.

The chain's CDR3 is CASSHGNPGGYEQYF. DNA for the CDR3: TGCGCCAGCAGCCACGGAAATCCCGGGGGGTACGAGCAGTACTTC. The chain has TRBV5-1 and TRBJ2-7; 7 nucleotides line up with TRBD2. V lost 4 bases to trimming and J lost 4 bases; unmatched junction nucleotides: 11. The CDR3 consists of 15 residues. Germline V gene sequence: CDR1 SGHRS, CDR2 YFSETQ.

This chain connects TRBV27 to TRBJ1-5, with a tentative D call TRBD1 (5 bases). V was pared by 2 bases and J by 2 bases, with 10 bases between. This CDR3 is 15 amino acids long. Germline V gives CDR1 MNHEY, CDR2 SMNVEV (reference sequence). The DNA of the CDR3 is TGTGCCAGCAGTTTACTAGGGGTCGGCAATCAGCCCCAGCATTTT. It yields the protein CASSLLGVGNQPQHF.